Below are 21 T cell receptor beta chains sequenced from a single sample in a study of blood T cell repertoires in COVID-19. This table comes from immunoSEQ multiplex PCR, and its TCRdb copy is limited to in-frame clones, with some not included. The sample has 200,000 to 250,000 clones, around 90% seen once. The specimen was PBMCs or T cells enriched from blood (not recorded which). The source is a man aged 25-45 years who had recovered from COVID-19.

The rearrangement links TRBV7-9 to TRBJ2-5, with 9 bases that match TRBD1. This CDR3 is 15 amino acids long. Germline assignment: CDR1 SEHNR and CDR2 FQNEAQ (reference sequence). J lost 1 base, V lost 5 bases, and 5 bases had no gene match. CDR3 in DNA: TGTGCCAGCAGCCACGGGGACAGGGCCCAAGAGACCCAGTACTTC. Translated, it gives CASSHGDRAQETQYF. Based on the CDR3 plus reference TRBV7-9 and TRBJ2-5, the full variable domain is DTGVSQNPRHKITKRGQNVTFRCDPISEHNRLYWYRQTLGQGPEFLTYFQNEAQLEKSRLLSDRFSAERPKGSFSTLEIQRTEQGDSAMYLCASSHGDRAQETQYFGPGTRLLVL.

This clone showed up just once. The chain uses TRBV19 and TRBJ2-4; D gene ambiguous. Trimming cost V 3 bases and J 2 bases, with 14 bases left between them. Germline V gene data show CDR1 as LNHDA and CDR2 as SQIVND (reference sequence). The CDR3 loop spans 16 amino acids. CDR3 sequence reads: CASSMWAGETKNIQYF. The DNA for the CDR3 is TGTGCCAGTAGTATGTGGGCAGGTGAAACCAAAAACATTCAGTACTTC.

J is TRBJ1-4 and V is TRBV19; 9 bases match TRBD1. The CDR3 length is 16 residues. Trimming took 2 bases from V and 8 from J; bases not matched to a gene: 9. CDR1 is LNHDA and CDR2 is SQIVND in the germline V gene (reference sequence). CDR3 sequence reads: CASSITGGVYLEKLFF. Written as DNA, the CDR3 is TGTGCCAGTAGTATAACAGGGGGCGTCTATTTGGAAAAACTGTTTTTT.

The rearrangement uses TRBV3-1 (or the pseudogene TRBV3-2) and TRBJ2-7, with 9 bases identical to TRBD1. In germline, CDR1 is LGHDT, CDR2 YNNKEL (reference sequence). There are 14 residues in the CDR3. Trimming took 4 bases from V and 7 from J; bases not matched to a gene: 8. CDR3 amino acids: CASSPWDRVGEQYF. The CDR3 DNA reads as TGTGCCAGCAGCCCTTGGGACAGGGTAGGTGAGCAGTACTTC.

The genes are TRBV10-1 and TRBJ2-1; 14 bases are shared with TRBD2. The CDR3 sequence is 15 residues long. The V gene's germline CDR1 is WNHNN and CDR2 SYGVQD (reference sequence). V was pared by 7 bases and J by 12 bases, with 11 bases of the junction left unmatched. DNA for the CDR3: TGCGCCAGCACGCCCGGGACTAGCGGGAGTCAAGGGCAGTTCTTC. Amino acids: CASTPGTSGSQGQFF.

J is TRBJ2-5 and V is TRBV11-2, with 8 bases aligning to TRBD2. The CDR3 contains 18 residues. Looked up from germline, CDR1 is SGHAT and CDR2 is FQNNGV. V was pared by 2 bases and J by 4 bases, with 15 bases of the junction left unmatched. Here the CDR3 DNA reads TGTGCCAGCAGCTTACCCCTAACGGGAGGGACCAATCGAGAGACCCAGTACTTC. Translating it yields CASSLPLTGGTNRETQYF.

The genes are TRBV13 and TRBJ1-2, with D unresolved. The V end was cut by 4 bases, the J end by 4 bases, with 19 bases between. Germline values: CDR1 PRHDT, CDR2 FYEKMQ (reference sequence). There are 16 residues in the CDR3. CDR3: CASSSLPTLVGYGYTF. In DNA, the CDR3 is TGTGCCAGCAGCTCCCTACCGACTCTCGTGGGCTATGGCTACACCTTC.

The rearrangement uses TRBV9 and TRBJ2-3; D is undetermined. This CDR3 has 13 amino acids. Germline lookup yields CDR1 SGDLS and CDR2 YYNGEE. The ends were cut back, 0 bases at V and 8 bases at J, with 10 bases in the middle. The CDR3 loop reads CASSVALDGTQYF. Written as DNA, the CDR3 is TGTGCCAGCAGCGTAGCGCTAGATGGTACGCAGTATTTT.

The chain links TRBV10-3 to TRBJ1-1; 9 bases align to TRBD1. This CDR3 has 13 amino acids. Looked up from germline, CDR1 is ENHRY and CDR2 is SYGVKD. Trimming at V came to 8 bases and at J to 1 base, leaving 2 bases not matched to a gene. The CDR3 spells CAIPQGANTEAFF. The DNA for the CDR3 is TGTGCCATCCCACAGGGGGCGAACACTGAAGCTTTCTTT.

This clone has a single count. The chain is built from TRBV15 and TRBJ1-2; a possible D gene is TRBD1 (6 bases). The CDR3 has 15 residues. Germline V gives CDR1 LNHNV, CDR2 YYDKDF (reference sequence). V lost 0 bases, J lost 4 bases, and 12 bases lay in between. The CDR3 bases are TGTGCCACCAGCAGAGATGCAGGGGCGGGCTATGGCTACACCTTC. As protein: CATSRDAGAGYGYTF.

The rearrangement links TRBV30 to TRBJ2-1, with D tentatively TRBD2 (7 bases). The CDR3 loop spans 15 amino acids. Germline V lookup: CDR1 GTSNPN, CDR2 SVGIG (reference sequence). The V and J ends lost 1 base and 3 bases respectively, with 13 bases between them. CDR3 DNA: TGTGCCTGGAGTGAGGGGGGGCCGGGCTACAATGAGCAGTTCTTC. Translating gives CAWSEGGPGYNEQFF.

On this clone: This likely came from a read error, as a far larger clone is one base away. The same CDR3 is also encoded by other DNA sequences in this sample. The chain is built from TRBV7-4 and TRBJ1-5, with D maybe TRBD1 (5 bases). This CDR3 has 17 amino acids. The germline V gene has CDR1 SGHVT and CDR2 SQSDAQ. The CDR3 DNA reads TGTCCCAGCAGCGACGGATACGGGGGGGGGAGCAATCAGCCCCAGCATTTT. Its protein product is CPSSDGYGGGSNQPQHF.

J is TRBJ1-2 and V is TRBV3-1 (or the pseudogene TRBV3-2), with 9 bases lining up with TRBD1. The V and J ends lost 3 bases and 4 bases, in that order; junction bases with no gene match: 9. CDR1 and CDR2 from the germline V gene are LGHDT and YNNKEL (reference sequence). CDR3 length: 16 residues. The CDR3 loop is CASSHLPGQGTYGYTF. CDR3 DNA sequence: TGTGCCAGCAGCCATCTCCCGGGACAGGGTACCTATGGCTACACCTTC.

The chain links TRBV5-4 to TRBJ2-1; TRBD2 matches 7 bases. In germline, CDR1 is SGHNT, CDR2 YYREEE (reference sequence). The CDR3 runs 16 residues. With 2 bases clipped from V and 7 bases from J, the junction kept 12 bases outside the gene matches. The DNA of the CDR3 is TGTGCCAGCAGCTTCCTCCTAGCGGTCGAGAGGAATGAGCAGTTCTTC. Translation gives CASSFLLAVERNEQFF.

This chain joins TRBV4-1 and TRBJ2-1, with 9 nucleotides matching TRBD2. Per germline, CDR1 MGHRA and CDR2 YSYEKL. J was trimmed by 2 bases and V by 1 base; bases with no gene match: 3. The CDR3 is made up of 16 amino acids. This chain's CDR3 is CASSQAIAGAYNEQFF. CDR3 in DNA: TGCGCCAGCAGCCAAGCTATAGCGGGAGCCTACAATGAGCAGTTCTTC.

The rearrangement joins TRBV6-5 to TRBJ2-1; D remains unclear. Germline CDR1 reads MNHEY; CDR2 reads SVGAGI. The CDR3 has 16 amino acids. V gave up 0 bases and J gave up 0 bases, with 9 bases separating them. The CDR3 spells CASSYSFSYSYNEQFF. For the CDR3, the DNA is TGTGCCAGCAGTTACTCCTTTAGCTACTCCTACAATGAGCAGTTCTTC.

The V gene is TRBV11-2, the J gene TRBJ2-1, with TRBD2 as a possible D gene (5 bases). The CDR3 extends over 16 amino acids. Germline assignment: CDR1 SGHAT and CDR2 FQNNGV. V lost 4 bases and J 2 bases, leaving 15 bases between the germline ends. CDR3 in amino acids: CASSYPEGGAYNEQFF. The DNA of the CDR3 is TGTGCCAGCAGCTATCCCGAGGGCGGCGCCTACAATGAGCAGTTCTTC. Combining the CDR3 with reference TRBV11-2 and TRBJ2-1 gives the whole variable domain EAGVAQSPRYKIIEKRQSVAFWCNPISGHATLYWYQQILGQGPKLLIQFQNNGVVDDSQLPKDRFSAERLKGVDSTLKIQPAKLEDSAVYLCASSYPEGGAYNEQFFGPGTRLTVL.

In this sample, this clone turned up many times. In nucleotides, the CDR3 is TGTGCCAGCAGCTTAGTATCAGGGGGGCTGGCGCCCCAGCATTTT. Translation gives CASSLVSGGLAPQHF. This chain links TRBV7-6 with TRBJ1-5; 7 bases are a match to TRBD1. CDR1 is SGHVS and CDR2 is FNYEAQ in the germline V gene. The CDR3 is made up of 15 amino acids. The junction had 9 bases not matched to a gene; V was cut back by 1 base and J by 9 bases.

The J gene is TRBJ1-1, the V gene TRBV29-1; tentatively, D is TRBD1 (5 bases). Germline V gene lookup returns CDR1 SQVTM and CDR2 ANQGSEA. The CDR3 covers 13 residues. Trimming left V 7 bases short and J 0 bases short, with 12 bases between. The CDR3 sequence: CSGYRSLNTEAFF. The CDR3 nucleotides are TGCAGCGGCTACAGGAGCCTGAACACTGAAGCTTTCTTT.

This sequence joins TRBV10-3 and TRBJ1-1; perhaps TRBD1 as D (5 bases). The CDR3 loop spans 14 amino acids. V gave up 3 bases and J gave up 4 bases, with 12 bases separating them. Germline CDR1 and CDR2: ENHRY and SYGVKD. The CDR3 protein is CAISELGASTEAFF. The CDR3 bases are TGTGCCATCAGTGAATTAGGGGCGAGCACTGAAGCTTTCTTT.

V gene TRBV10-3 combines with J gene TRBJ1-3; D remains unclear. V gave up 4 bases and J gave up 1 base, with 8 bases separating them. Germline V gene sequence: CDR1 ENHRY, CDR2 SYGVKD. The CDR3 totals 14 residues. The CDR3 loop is CAISGSESGNTIYF. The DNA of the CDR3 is TGTGCCATCAGTGGGAGTGAATCTGGAAACACCATATATTTT.